The 8 T cell receptor beta chains below come from one sample, sequenced in a study of CD8 T cells in ankylosing spondylitis. Their recognized antigens are unknown. Study outcomes and limitations: A motif of fewer than ten highly homologous TCR beta variants was seen as apparently characteristic of ankylosing spondylitis blood.

Each CDR3 protein is one row after TCRdb ran MiXCR on the 5' RACE reads. The table includes roughly 490,000 distinct CDR3 sequences, about 5.4% detected once. The sequencing sample was made of blood, either unsorted or a sorted T cell fraction (not recorded which). The receptors derive from a male donor with ankylosing spondylitis.

This clonotype was counted many times. The rearrangement uses TRBV5-6 and TRBJ2-2; D uncertain. Trimming cost V 1 base and J 1 base, with 5 bases left between them. Germline values: CDR1 SGHDT, CDR2 YYEEEE. The CDR3 contains 14 residues. The CDR3 sequence: CASSLTLNTGELFF. The DNA for the CDR3 is TGTGCCAGCAGCTTGACACTGAACACCGGGGAGCTGTTTTTT. The full variable domain, rest sourced from reference TRBV5-6 and TRBJ2-2, is DAGVTQSPTHLIKTRGQQVTLRCSPKSGHDTVSWYQQALGQGPQFIFQYYEEEERQRGNFPDRFSGHQFPNYSSELNVNALLLGDSALYLCASSLTLNTGELFFGEGSRLTVL.

This clonotype occurred many times. The chain carries TRBV7-9 and TRBJ2-1; D unclear. This CDR3 region has 13 residues. The germline V gene has CDR1 SEHNR and CDR2 FQNEAQ (reference sequence). Trimming took off 5 bases at V and 7 bases at J, with 12 bases between the two ends. The CDR3 sequence: CASSPGGRNEQFF. The DNA for the CDR3 is TGTGCCAGCAGCCCCGGTGGACGAAATGAGCAGTTCTTC.

This clonotype has ten or more counts. V is TRBV12-3 or TRBV12-4 and J is TRBJ1-5, with a possible D match to TRBD1 (5 bases). This CDR3 contains 15 residues. The V end was cut by 3 bases, the J end by 6 bases, with 15 bases between. The CDR3 here is CASSFFGEGSQPQHF. CDR3 nucleotide sequence: TGTGCCAGCAGTTTTTTCGGTGAGGGGAGTCAGCCCCAGCATTTT.

This clonotype was found many times. J is TRBJ2-7 and V is TRBV20-1, with 11 nucleotides matching TRBD2. J lost 3 bases, V lost 3 bases, and 7 bases had no gene match. The CDR3 spans 15 residues. Germline-derived CDR1 and CDR2 are DFQATT and SNEGSKA (reference sequence). CDR3 region: CSASLPGLADYEQYF. In nucleotides, the CDR3 is TGCAGTGCTAGCCTTCCGGGACTAGCGGACTACGAGCAGTACTTC.

Ten or more counts support this clonotype. The genes are TRBV11-2 and TRBJ2-1; 10 bases are a match to TRBD2. V was pared by 2 bases and J by 4 bases, with 5 bases of the junction left unmatched. The CDR3 covers 16 residues. Germline CDR1 reads SGHAT; CDR2 reads FQNNGV. The CDR3 nucleotides are TGTGCCAGCAGCTTATTCACTAGCGGGATATACAATGAGCAGTTCTTC. Protein: CASSLFTSGIYNEQFF. The variable domain in full, completed from reference TRBV11-2 and TRBJ2-1, reads EAGVAQSPRYKIIEKRQSVAFWCNPISGHATLYWYQQILGQGPKLLIQFQNNGVVDDSQLPKDRFSAERLKGVDSTLKIQPAKLEDSAVYLCASSLFTSGIYNEQFFGPGTRLTVL.

In its sample, this clonotype was seen many times. The CDR3 reads CASSTQGRSTGELFF. CDR3 nucleotides: TGCGCCAGCAGTACACAGGGCAGAAGCACCGGGGAGCTGTTTTTT. The rearrangement joins TRBV5-1 to TRBJ2-2, with D tentatively TRBD1 (6 bases). Between the trimmed V and J ends, which lost 5 bases and 4 bases, there was a span of 15 bases. CDR1 SGHRS and CDR2 YFSETQ come from the germline V gene. This CDR3 region has 15 residues.

This clonotype has a count of ten or more. This chain links TRBV5-1 with TRBJ2-1; tentatively, D is TRBD2 (6 bases). From germline, CDR1 is SGHRS and CDR2 YFSETQ. The CDR3 loop spans 15 amino acids. Between the trimmed V and J ends, which lost 0 bases and 7 bases, there was a span of 14 bases. Here the CDR3 reads CASSLAPAGRNEQFF. CDR3 bases: TGCGCCAGCAGCTTGGCCCCAGCGGGCAGGAATGAGCAGTTCTTC.

Of note for this clonotype: This may be a read error, as it is one base from a much larger clone. The chain couples TRBV7-9 to TRBJ2-7; TRBD1 aligns across 11 bases. This CDR3 spans 16 amino acids. Germline V gives CDR1 SEHNR, CDR2 FQNEAQ (reference sequence). CDR3 sequence reads: CASSLYRDRGIYQQYF. CDR3 DNA: TGTGCCAGCAGCTTATACCGGGACAGGGGGATCTACCAGCAGTACTTC.